This passage covers 5 T cell receptor beta chains from one sample sequenced in a study of blood T cell repertoires in COVID-19. Some clones are missing from TCRdb's copy, which holds only in-frame ones; the method was immunoSEQ multiplex PCR. The data contain a few hundred thousand clones, 80% to 85% of them singletons. Sequencing was carried out using peripheral blood. The receptors derive from a woman aged 60-70 years who had recovered from COVID-19.

The chain employs TRBV27 and TRBJ1-2, with D possibly being TRBD1 (6 bases). CDR3 length equals 15 residues. CDR1 and CDR2 (germline): MNHEY, SMNVEV (reference sequence). The V gene lost 5 bases and the J gene lost 2 bases, with 15 bases spanning the gap. The CDR3 region is CASSPWDIGNYGYTF. The CDR3 DNA reads TGTGCCAGCAGTCCGTGGGACATCGGGAACTATGGCTACACCTTC.

The rearrangement links TRBV5-5 to TRBJ1-1, with D maybe TRBD1 (5 bases). The germline gives CDR1 SGHKS, CDR2 YYEKEE (reference sequence). There are 14 residues in the CDR3. V dropped 4 bases and J dropped 1 base, with 11 bases sitting between them. The CDR3 DNA sequence: TGTGCCAGCAGCGGAGGGACTCAGAACACTGAAGCTTTCTTT. Protein product: CASSGGTQNTEAFF.

V is TRBV13 and J is TRBJ2-1, with D possibly matching TRBD2 (5 bases). Looked up from germline, CDR1 is PRHDT and CDR2 is FYEKMQ (reference sequence). This CDR3 comprises 15 residues. Trimming took off 1 base at V and 4 bases at J, with 11 bases between the two ends. CDR3 protein: CASSLVPGLYNEQFF. In nucleotides, the CDR3 is TGTGCCAGCAGCTTAGTGCCGGGGTTATACAATGAGCAGTTCTTC.

The J gene is TRBJ1-2, the V gene TRBV7-9; D possibly corresponds to TRBD1 (5 bases). CDR1 and CDR2 from the germline V gene are SEHNR and FQNEAQ (reference sequence). The ends were cut back, 1 base at V and 4 bases at J, with 7 bases in the middle. The CDR3 covers 13 residues. This chain's CDR3 is CASSLGGGYGYTF. CDR3 coding DNA: TGTGCCAGCAGCTTAGGGGGCGGCTATGGCTACACCTTC. Filled out from reference TRBV7-9 and TRBJ1-2, the complete variable domain reads DTGVSQNPRHKITKRGQNVTFRCDPISEHNRLYWYRQTLGQGPEFLTYFQNEAQLEKSRLLSDRFSAERPKGSFSTLEIQRTEQGDSAMYLCASSLGGGYGYTFGSGTRLTVV.

A single count supports this clone. The chain combines TRBV9 with TRBJ1-2; D is undetermined. Germline CDR1 and CDR2: SGDLS and YYNGEE. V dropped 3 bases and J dropped 7 bases, with 13 bases sitting between them. This CDR3 has 13 amino acids. The CDR3 region is CASSAEPPGGYTF. CDR3 nucleotides: TGTGCCAGCAGCGCGGAGCCTCCGGGTGGCTACACCTTC.